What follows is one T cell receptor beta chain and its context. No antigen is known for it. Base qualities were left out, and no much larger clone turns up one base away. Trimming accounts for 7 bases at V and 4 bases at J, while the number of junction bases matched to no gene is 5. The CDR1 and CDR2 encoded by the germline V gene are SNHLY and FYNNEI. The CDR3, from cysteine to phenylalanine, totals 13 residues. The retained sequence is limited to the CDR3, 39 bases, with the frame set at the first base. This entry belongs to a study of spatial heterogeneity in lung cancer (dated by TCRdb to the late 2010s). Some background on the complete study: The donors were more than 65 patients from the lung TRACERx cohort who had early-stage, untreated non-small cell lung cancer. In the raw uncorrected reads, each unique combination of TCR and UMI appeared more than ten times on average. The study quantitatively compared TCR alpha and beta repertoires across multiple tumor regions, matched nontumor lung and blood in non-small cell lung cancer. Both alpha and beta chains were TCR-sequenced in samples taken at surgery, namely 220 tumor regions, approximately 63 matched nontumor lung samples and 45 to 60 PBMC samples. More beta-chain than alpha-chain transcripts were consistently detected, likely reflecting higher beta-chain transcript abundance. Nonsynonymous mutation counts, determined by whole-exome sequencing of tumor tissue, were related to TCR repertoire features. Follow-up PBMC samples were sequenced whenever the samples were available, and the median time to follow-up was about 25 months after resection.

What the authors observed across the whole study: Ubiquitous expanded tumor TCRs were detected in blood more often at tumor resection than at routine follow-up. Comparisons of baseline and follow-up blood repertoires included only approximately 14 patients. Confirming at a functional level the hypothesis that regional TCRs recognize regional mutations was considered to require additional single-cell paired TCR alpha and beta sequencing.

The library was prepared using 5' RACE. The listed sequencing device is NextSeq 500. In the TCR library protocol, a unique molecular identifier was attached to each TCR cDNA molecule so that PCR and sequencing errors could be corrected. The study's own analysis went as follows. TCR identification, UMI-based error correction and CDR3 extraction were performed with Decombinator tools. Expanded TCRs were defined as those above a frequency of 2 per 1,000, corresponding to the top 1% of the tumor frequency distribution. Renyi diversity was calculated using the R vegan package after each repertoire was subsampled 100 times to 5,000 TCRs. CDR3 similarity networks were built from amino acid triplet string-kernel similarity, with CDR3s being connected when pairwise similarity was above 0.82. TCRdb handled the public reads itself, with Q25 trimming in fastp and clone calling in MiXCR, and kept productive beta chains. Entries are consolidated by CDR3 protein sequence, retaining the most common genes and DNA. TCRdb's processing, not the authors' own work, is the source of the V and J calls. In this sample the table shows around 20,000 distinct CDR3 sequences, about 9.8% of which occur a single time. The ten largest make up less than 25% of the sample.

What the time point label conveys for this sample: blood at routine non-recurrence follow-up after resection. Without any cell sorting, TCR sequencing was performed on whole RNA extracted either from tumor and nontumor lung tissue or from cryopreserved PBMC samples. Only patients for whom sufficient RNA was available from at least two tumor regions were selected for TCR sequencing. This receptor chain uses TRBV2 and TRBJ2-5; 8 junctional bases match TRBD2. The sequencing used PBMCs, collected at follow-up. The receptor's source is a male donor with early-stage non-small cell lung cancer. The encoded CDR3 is CASTGTRGETQYF. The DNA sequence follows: TGTGCCAGCACCGGGACTAGAGGAGAGACCCAGTACTTC.